This T cell receptor (beta chain) was profiled in a study of T cells after posttransplantation cyclophosphamide. About this clone itself: Its cognate antigen is unknown.

Method: immunoSEQ multiplex PCR; TCRdb's copy keeps in-frame clones and lacks some. The sample includes 45,000 to 60,000 clones, around 94% of them seen just once. General study findings and limits: Donor-recipient repertoire similarity was low at 1-2 months, rising over year one. Tissue-infiltrating T cells from skin or gut overlapped little with blood T cells.

The germline V gene encodes CDR1 SGHVS and CDR2 FNYEAQ. The ends lost 0 bases at V and 2 bases at J; junction bases unmatched: 5. The CDR3 runs to 16 residues. The sequencing sample was made of PBMCs. The chain combines TRBV7-6 with TRBJ2-3; 7 bases are shared with TRBD1. The sequence was obtained from a woman aged 45-59 years in good health and a related stem cell transplant donor. CDR3 nucleotides: TGTGCCAGCAGCTTAGCCCCGACAGGGCCCACAGATACGCAGTATTTT. This codes for CASSLAPTGPTDTQYF. Full variable domain (outside the CDR3, taken from reference TRBV7-6 and TRBJ2-3): GAGVSQSPRYKVTKRGQDVALRCDPISGHVSLYWYRQALGQGPEFLTYFNYEAQQDKSGLPNDRFSAERPEGSISTLTIQRTEQRDSAMYRCASSLAPTGPTDTQYFGPGTRLTVL.